One and the same sample provided the 30 T cell receptor beta chains below, sequenced in a study of vaccination and CD4 T cells after COVID-19. Described treatment: approximately 9-day PBMC culture with coronavirus spike peptide pools or control peptides (ViraFEST assay). Antigens for these TCRs are unknown. The Oncomine TCR Beta short-read assay was applied to DNA of cultured CD4+ T cells. TCRdb processed the PCR reads anew with MiXCR; each CDR3 protein has one entry. Of over 15,000 distinct CDR3 sequences in the sample, over 45% are singletons; the top ten hold 4%. The sequenced sample was CD4+ T cells from blood, cultured in vitro. The source is a human donor who had recovered from COVID-19.

This chain links TRBV2 with TRBJ2-1; D may be TRBD1 (6 bases). The assigned J gene may be wrong: the sequence end matches TRBJ2-7 better. The CDR3 has 15 residues. CDR1 is SNHLY, CDR2 FYNNEI, per germline. The CDR3 loop is CASSARGAFRHEQYF. The CDR3 DNA reads as TGTGCCAGCAGTGCCAGGGGAGCTTTCCGCCACGAGCAGTACTTC.

This chain uses TRBV5-1 with TRBJ2-1; 9 bases are a match to TRBD2. Germline-derived CDR1 and CDR2 are SGHRS and YFSETQ. With V trimmed by 3 bases and J by 2 bases, 9 bases remained unmatched. The CDR3 is made up of 17 amino acids. The CDR3 nucleotides are TGCGCCAGCAGCTACCTAGCGGGGACGAGAGCCTACAATGAGCAGTTCTTC. Translating gives CASSYLAGTRAYNEQFF. The full variable domain, in which reference TRBV5-1 and TRBJ2-1 provide the parts outside the CDR3, is KAGVTQTPRYLIKTRGQQVTLSCSPISGHRSVSWYQQTPGQGLQFLFEYFSETQRNKGNFPGRFSGRQFSNSRSEMNVSTLELGDSALYLCASSYLAGTRAYNEQFFGPGTRLTVL.

Only a few counts were recorded for this clonotype. The rearrangement uses TRBV24-1 and TRBJ1-6; 7 bases map to TRBD1. With V trimmed by 7 bases and J by 14 bases, 13 bases remained unmatched. Germline V CDR1 and CDR2: KGHDR, SFDVKD. CDR3 size: 14 residues. The chain's CDR3 is CATSHRDSARTLHF. CDR3 nucleotide sequence: TGTGCCACCAGCCACCGGGACAGCGCTCGAACCCTCCACTTT.

The chain links TRBV9 to TRBJ2-7; 7 nucleotides agree with TRBD1. The CDR3 runs to 12 residues. J lost 5 bases, V lost 4 bases, and 3 bases had no gene match. Germline V CDR1 and CDR2: SGDLS, YYNGEE. Here the CDR3 reads CASSPTGHEQYF. CDR3 in DNA: TGTGCCAGCAGCCCGACAGGGCACGAGCAGTACTTC. The entire variable domain, with the rest obtained from reference TRBV9 and TRBJ2-7, is as follows: DSGVTQTPKHLITATGQRVTLRCSPRSGDLSVYWYQQSLDQGLQFLIQYYNGEERAKGNILERFSAQQFPDLHSELNLSSLELGDSALYFCASSPTGHEQYFGPGTRLTVT.

This chain links TRBV10-1 with TRBJ2-7; 8 bases fit TRBD1. The CDR3 has 14 amino acids. The ends lost 6 bases at V and 2 bases at J; junction bases unmatched: 6. CDR1 and CDR2 (germline): WNHNN, SYGVQD (reference sequence). CDR3 residues: CASRFRGRAYEQYF. DNA for the CDR3: TGCGCCAGCAGGTTCAGGGGGCGCGCCTACGAGCAGTACTTC.

The chain recombines TRBV30 with TRBJ2-1; the match to TRBD2 covers 7 bases. CDR3 length equals 15 residues. Germline V gives CDR1 GTSNPN, CDR2 SVGIG (reference sequence). The ends lost 2 bases at V and 0 bases at J; junction bases unmatched: 4. The CDR3 loop reads CAWSPKRGSYNEQFF. The CDR3 DNA sequence: TGTGCCTGGAGTCCGAAGCGGGGCTCCTACAATGAGCAGTTCTTC.

J is TRBJ1-6 and V is TRBV7-2; TRBD1 might be the D (6 bases). The length of the CDR3 is 15 residues. Germline loops: CDR1 SGHTA, CDR2 FQGNSA. Trimming shortened V by 2 bases and J by 7 bases, and 12 bases separated the two germline ends. The DNA for the CDR3 is TGTGCCAGCAGCTTAACAGGCAGGGGAAATTCACCCCTCCACTTT. Translation gives CASSLTGRGNSPLHF.

The chain joins TRBV24-1 to TRBJ2-1, with 12 bases fitting TRBD2. J gave up 6 bases and V 1 base, and 9 bases lay outside the gene matches. The CDR3 has 18 residues. Germline assignment: CDR1 KGHDR and CDR2 SFDVKD. The CDR3 loop is CATSDFRTSGNSLNEQFF. CDR3 nucleotides: TGTGCCACCAGTGATTTTAGGACTAGCGGGAATTCACTCAATGAGCAGTTCTTC.

This clonotype was counted between two and nine times. The chain links TRBV20-1 to TRBJ2-7; 7 bases are shared with TRBD2. J was trimmed by 5 bases and V by 5 bases; bases with no gene match: 12. The germline CDR1 and CDR2 sequences are DFQATT and SNEGSKA (reference sequence). The CDR3 length is 14 residues. CDR3 region: CSAPPGGGSHEQYF. For the CDR3, the DNA is TGCAGTGCTCCCCCGGGAGGAGGAAGCCACGAGCAGTACTTC.

The gene calls are TRBV27 and TRBJ1-5; D is unclear. V was cut by 6 bases and J by 7 bases, with 10 bases left in between. This CDR3 contains 12 residues. The germline V gene encodes CDR1 MNHEY and CDR2 SMNVEV (reference sequence). The CDR3 bases are TGTGCCAGCAGGTCAGGCGGCCAGCCCCAGCATTTT. Translation gives CASRSGGQPQHF.

This rearrangement joins TRBV12-5 to TRBJ2-7, with a weak D call TRBD1 (6 bases). The germline V gene has CDR1 LGHNT and CDR2 FRNRAP. V gave up 2 bases and J gave up 5 bases, with 16 bases separating them. The CDR3 totals 15 residues. CDR3 in DNA: TGTGCTAGTGGTTTGTTCCCCGGGACATCCAACGAGCAGTACTTC. This sequence encodes CASGLFPGTSNEQYF.

There are a few counts of this clonotype. The genes are TRBV20-1 and TRBJ2-2; 8 bases line up with TRBD1. CDR1 is DFQATT and CDR2 is SNEGSKA in the germline V gene (reference sequence). CDR3 length: 15 residues. The trim removed 6 bases at V and 2 bases at J, leaving 8 bases unmatched. In DNA, the CDR3 is TGCAGTGCCCCGGACAGGGCCACCAACACCGGGGAGCTGTTTTTT. Its translation: CSAPDRATNTGELFF.

V is TRBV6-2 or TRBV6-3 and J is TRBJ2-7, with D uncertain. Trimming removed 0 bases at V and 5 bases at J, with 5 bases between. Germline V gives CDR1 MNHEY, CDR2 SVGEGT. The CDR3 extends over 12 amino acids. CDR3 residues: CASSYSSHEQYF. CDR3 bases: TGTGCCAGCAGTTACTCCAGCCACGAGCAGTACTTC.

This chain uses TRBV5-5 with TRBJ2-7, with 10 bases matching TRBD1. Germline values: CDR1 SGHKS, CDR2 YYEKEE (reference sequence). The CDR3 covers 14 residues. The trim removed 0 bases at V and 6 bases at J, leaving 3 bases unmatched. CDR3 in DNA: TGTGCCAGCAGCTTGGCGGGACAGGGGACCGAGCAGTACTTC. This gives the protein CASSLAGQGTEQYF.

Here the CDR3 reads CAWSVTVSEAFF. Here the CDR3 DNA reads TGTGCCTGGAGTGTAACAGTCTCTGAAGCTTTCTTT. The rearrangement links TRBV30 to TRBJ1-1; no clear D. Germline CDR1 reads GTSNPN; CDR2 reads SVGIG (reference sequence). The CDR3 covers 12 residues. Between the trimmed V and J ends, which lost 0 bases and 6 bases, there was a span of 8 bases.

With regard to this clonotype: A read error may produce the germline difference seen at one junction end. The V and J genes are TRBV15 and TRBJ2-5; D may match TRBD1 or TRBD2 (6 bases each). CDR1 LNHNV and CDR2 YYDKDF come from the germline V gene (reference sequence). CDR3 size: 19 residues. DNA of the CDR3: TGTGCCAGCAGCTTAGTCCCCCTGGGGGGCACGACGGCAACAGAGACCCAGTACTTC. Encoded protein: CASSLVPLGGTTATETQYF. The full variable domain, rest sourced from reference TRBV15 and TRBJ2-5, is DAMVIQNPRYQVTQFGKPVTLSCSQTLNHNVMYWYQQKSSQAPKLLFHYYDKDFNNEADTPDNFQSRRPNTSFCFLDIRSPGLGDTAMYLCASSLVPLGGTTATETQYFGPGTRLLVL.

V and J are TRBV10-3 and TRBJ2-1, with 10 bases fitting TRBD2. CDR1 is ENHRY, CDR2 SYGVKD, per germline. V was pared by 8 bases and J by 4 bases, with 2 bases of the junction left unmatched. This CDR3 has 13 amino acids. CDR3 DNA sequence: TGTGCCATCGGACTAGCGGAGTACAATGAGCAGTTCTTC. Residues: CAIGLAEYNEQFF.

This chain links TRBV7-3 with TRBJ2-3; the match to TRBD2 covers 10 bases. V gave up 5 bases and J gave up 6 bases; unmatched junction bases: 8. Germline V gene sequence: CDR1 SGHTA, CDR2 FQGTGA. The CDR3 extends over 15 amino acids. CDR3 DNA sequence: TGTGCCAGCAGCCCCAAAGCGGGGGGGGGGGATACGCAGTATTTT. Translated: CASSPKAGGGDTQYF. The entire variable domain, with the rest obtained from reference TRBV7-3 and TRBJ2-3, is as follows: GAGVSQTPSNKVTEKGKYVELRCDPISGHTALYWYRQSLGQGPEFLIYFQGTGAADDSGLPNDRFFAVRPEGSVSTLKIQRTERGDSAVYLCASSPKAGGGDTQYFGPGTRLTVL.

The chain recombines TRBV24-1 with TRBJ2-3; 8 bases are a match to TRBD2. Per germline, CDR1 KGHDR and CDR2 SFDVKD. The CDR3 has 13 amino acids. The V and J ends lost 10 bases and 1 base, in that order; junction bases with no gene match: 3. The CDR3 loop is CATKTSGTDTQYF. In DNA form, the CDR3 reads TGTGCCACTAAGACTAGCGGCACAGATACGCAGTATTTT.

The chain links TRBV28 to TRBJ1-2; 9 bases map to TRBD1. V was pared by 8 bases and J by 8 bases, with 9 bases of the junction left unmatched. CDR1 is MDHEN and CDR2 is SYDVKM in the germline V gene. The CDR3 sequence is 13 residues long. CDR3 amino acids: CASEGQGVRGYTF. The CDR3 bases are TGTGCCAGCGAGGGACAGGGTGTTCGCGGCTACACCTTC.

CDR3 loop: CASTPLGQASSGANVLTF. CDR3 nucleotide sequence: TGTGCCAGCACCCCACTCGGACAGGCTAGCTCTGGGGCCAACGTCCTGACTTTC. The gene calls are TRBV6-1 and TRBJ2-6; 7 nucleotides line up with TRBD1. Germline-derived CDR1 and CDR2 are MNHNS and SASEGT. There are 18 residues in the CDR3. V trimming: 7 bases; J trimming: 0 bases; junction bases outside the gene matches: 12.

This chain links TRBV19 with TRBJ2-2; D is ambiguous. The V gene's germline CDR1 is LNHDA and CDR2 SQIVND (reference sequence). Deletions cut 6 bases from V and 0 bases from J, with 8 bases between. The CDR3 extends over 14 amino acids. CDR3 DNA: TGTGCCAGTAGAACTTTCGCGAACACCGGGGAGCTGTTTTTT. Residues: CASRTFANTGELFF.

The V call is TRBV18, the J call TRBJ1-6; 7 bases agree with TRBD1. The ends lost 6 bases at V and 7 bases at J; junction bases unmatched: 3. The germline gives CDR1 KGHSH, CDR2 LQKENI. The CDR3 is 13 amino acids. The CDR3 here is CASSTGLNSPLHF. The CDR3 DNA follows: TGTGCCAGCTCGACAGGGTTAAATTCACCCCTCCACTTT.

This chain uses TRBV5-4 with TRBJ2-2, with 8 bases matching TRBD2. With V trimmed by 5 bases and J by 4 bases, 7 bases remained unmatched. Germline values: CDR1 SGHNT, CDR2 YYREEE (reference sequence). The CDR3 runs to 15 residues. CDR3 DNA: TGTGCCAGCAGACACGGGGGGGCCAGCACCGGGGAGCTGTTTTTT. Amino acids: CASRHGGASTGELFF. The whole variable domain, remainder taken from reference TRBV5-4 and TRBJ2-2, is ETGVTQSPTHLIKTRGQQVTLRCSSQSGHNTVSWYQQALGQGPQFIFQYYREEENGRGNFPPRFSGLQFPNYSSELNVNALELDDSALYLCASRHGGASTGELFFGEGSRLTVL.

The chain carries TRBV6-1 and TRBJ2-2; the D gene is possibly TRBD1 (5 bases). Germline V gives CDR1 MNHNS, CDR2 SASEGT. CDR3 length equals 17 residues. V lost 7 bases, J lost 5 bases, and 23 bases lay in between. Here the CDR3 DNA reads TGTGCCAGCACCTTCAATTTTGCCCAGGGCCGGACCGGGGAGCTGTTTTTT. Its protein is CASTFNFAQGRTGELFF.

V and J are TRBV24-1 and TRBJ2-3; D gene uncertain. The ends were cut back, 6 bases at V and 0 bases at J, with 6 bases in the middle. CDR1 is KGHDR and CDR2 is SFDVKD in the germline V gene. The CDR3 sequence is 13 residues long. DNA for the CDR3: TGTGCCACCAGTTCTGGAAGCACAGATACGCAGTATTTT. Translation gives CATSSGSTDTQYF.

A few counts support this clonotype. The chain employs TRBV20-1 and TRBJ2-5, with unresolved D. V lost 3 bases, J lost 1 base, and 9 bases lay in between. This CDR3 has 13 amino acids. Germline CDR1 DFQATT, CDR2 SNEGSKA (reference sequence). CDR3 in amino acids: CSASGPLQETQYF. The CDR3, as DNA: TGCAGTGCTAGTGGTCCACTCCAAGAGACCCAGTACTTC.

This rearrangement joins TRBV19 to TRBJ1-2; no firm D call. The CDR3 runs 16 residues. V gave up 1 base and J gave up 0 bases, with 12 bases separating them. Germline V lookup: CDR1 LNHDA, CDR2 SQIVND (reference sequence). CDR3 DNA: TGTGCCAGTAGTATAGTGGCAGGTATAGCTAACTATGGCTACACCTTC. Its translation: CASSIVAGIANYGYTF.

The chain uses TRBV20-1 and TRBJ1-5; D remains unclear. CDR1 and CDR2 (germline): DFQATT, SNEGSKA (reference sequence). This CDR3 is 14 amino acids long. V was cut by 2 bases and J by 0 bases, with 8 bases left in between. The CDR3 here is CSARIPYSNQPQHF. Here the CDR3 DNA reads TGCAGTGCTAGAATTCCATATAGCAATCAGCCCCAGCATTTT.

The gene calls are TRBV5-1 and TRBJ1-6, with D possibly TRBD1 on 6 matching bases. This CDR3 contains 14 residues. Trimming cost V 2 bases and J 8 bases, with 11 bases left between them. The V gene's germline CDR1 is SGHRS and CDR2 YFSETQ. This CDR3 is CASSLTGYDSPLHF. CDR3 sequence (DNA): TGCGCCAGCAGCTTAACAGGGTACGATTCACCCCTCCACTTT.